The rows below give T cell receptor beta chains drawn from one sample of a study of spatial heterogeneity in lung cancer. TCRdb re-derived calls from the 5' RACE reads in MiXCR, one entry per CDR3 protein. The sample carries approximately 94,000 distinct CDR3 sequences, 3.5% to 5% recorded once. Sample: lung tumor tissue, taken at surgery. These receptors were obtained from a male donor with early-stage non-small cell lung cancer. The CDR3 runs from the conserved cysteine through the conserved F or W. D genes are given only for firm matches. Part of the rows lack a size; the others show once, few, many or a class for expanded clones.

size: many
V: TRBV6-1
J: TRBJ2-1
D: -
DNA: TGTGCCAGCAGTGAAGTGGCCGGCTCCTACAATGAGCAGTTCTTC
CDR3: CASSEVAGSYNEQFF

size: many
V: TRBV2
J: TRBJ2-3
D: -
DNA: TGTGCCAGCAGTGAAGAGGCATGGGGGCAGGTCAGCACAGATACGCAGTATTTT
CDR3: CASSEEAWGQVSTDTQYF

size: many
V: TRBV7-2
J: TRBJ2-5
D: -
DNA: TGTGCCAGCAGCTTAGTCCCAGAAGAGACCCAGTACTTC
CDR3: CASSLVPEETQYF

size: -
V: TRBV7-9
J: TRBJ2-7
D: -
DNA: TGTGCCAGCAGCCCGGGACTCATAGCCTACGAGCAGTACTTC
CDR3: CASSPGLIAYEQYF

size: many
V: TRBV5-1
J: TRBJ2-5
D: TRBD2
DNA: TGCGCCAGCAGCCCGGATGCGGGAGGTCAAGAGACCCAGTACTTC
CDR3: CASSPDAGGQETQYF

size: many
V: TRBV12-3/TRBV12-4
J: TRBJ2-7
D: -
DNA: TGTGCCAGCAGTATCTACTACGAGCAGTACTTC
CDR3: CASSIYYEQYF

size: -
V: TRBV5-4
J: TRBJ2-3
D: -
DNA: TGTGTCAGCAGCCAAGGACTCACCCCTGGGACGCAGTATTTT
CDR3: CVSSQGLTPGTQYF

size: -
V: TRBV7-9
J: TRBJ2-1
D: -
DNA: TGTGCCAGCAGCTTGGAGGGATCAATCCCCGAGAGGGCCTTC
CDR3: CASSLEGSIPERAF

size: few
V: TRBV6-5
J: TRBJ2-7
D: -
DNA: TGTGCCAGCAGGAAGGGGTCCTACGAGCAGTACTTC
CDR3: CASRKGSYEQYF

size: many
V: TRBV7-8
J: TRBJ1-5
D: -
DNA: TGTGCCAGCAGCCTTCTAGGAGGGAATAGCAATCAGCCCCAGCATTTT
CDR3: CASSLLGGNSNQPQHF

size: many
V: TRBV7-2
J: TRBJ2-1
D: -
DNA: TGTGCCAGCAGCTTAGCGGGCGGGAACAATGAGCAGTTCTTC
CDR3: CASSLAGGNNEQFF

size: many
V: TRBV7-9
J: TRBJ2-1
D: -
DNA: TGTGCCAGCAGCCCCGGCTCCGGGAGCGACTCCTACAATGAGCAGTTCTTC
CDR3: CASSPGSGSDSYNEQFF

size: many
V: TRBV20-1
J: TRBJ2-1
D: -
DNA: TGCAGTGTTCCGGACTTTTACAATGAGCAGTTCTTC
CDR3: CSVPDFYNEQFF

size: many
V: TRBV6-5
J: TRBJ2-2
D: -
DNA: TGTGCCAGCAGTTACTTTCCCACCGGGGAGCTGTTTTTT
CDR3: CASSYFPTGELFF

size: many
V: TRBV20-1
J: TRBJ2-7
D: -
DNA: TGCAGTGCTAGAGATCGAACGTTGGGTTCCTACGAGCAGTACTTC
CDR3: CSARDRTLGSYEQYF

size: many
V: TRBV20-1
J: TRBJ2-3
D: TRBD2
DNA: TGCAGTGCTAGTCGCGCTAGCGGTAGCACAGATACGCAGTATTTT
CDR3: CSASRASGSTDTQYF

size: many
V: TRBV12-3/TRBV12-4
J: TRBJ1-4
D: -
DNA: TGTGCCAGCAAGTGGGCGGCAGGTGAAAAACTGTTTTTT
CDR3: CASKWAAGEKLFF

size: -
V: TRBV18
J: TRBJ2-7
D: TRBD2
DNA: TGTGCCAGCTCACCATCCGGGACTAGCGGGAGAGCGTACTTC
CDR3: CASSPSGTSGRAYF

size: few
V: TRBV20-1
J: TRBJ2-2
D: TRBD2
DNA: TGCAGTGCTAGAGATTGGCGGGAGGCCACCGGGGAGCTGTTTTTT
CDR3: CSARDWREATGELFF

size: -
V: TRBV10-3
J: TRBJ1-6
D: -
DNA: TGTGCCATCAGTGAGGTCGAAGGGCGAACGGGGTCACCCCTCCACTTT
CDR3: CAISEVEGRTGSPLHF

size: many
V: TRBV28
J: TRBJ2-7
D: -
DNA: TGTGCCAGCGTGACGGGACAAAGGTCCTACGAGCAGTACTTC
CDR3: CASVTGQRSYEQYF

size: many
V: TRBV20-1
J: TRBJ1-1
D: -
DNA: TGCAGTGCCACCGGGTACAGAGTTGAAGCTTTCTTT
CDR3: CSATGYRVEAFF

size: -
V: TRBV20-1
J: TRBJ1-6
D: -
DNA: TGCAGTGCTAGAGTTGACAACGGATATTCACCCCTCCACTTT
CDR3: CSARVDNGYSPLHF

size: many
V: TRBV6-5
J: TRBJ1-5
D: -
DNA: TGTGCCAGCAGTTACGGCCCCGTACAGCCCCAGCATTTT
CDR3: CASSYGPVQPQHF

size: many
V: TRBV10-3
J: TRBJ2-4
D: -
DNA: TGTGCCATCGGATCGGGGACATTTCAGTACTTC
CDR3: CAIGSGTFQYF

size: many
V: TRBV6-1
J: TRBJ1-2
D: -
DNA: TGTGCCAGCAGAGAGGGACCAATCTATGGCTACACCTTC
CDR3: CASREGPIYGYTF

size: -
V: TRBV5-1
J: TRBJ2-3
D: TRBD2
DNA: TGCGCCAGCAGCCCGGGCGTGGCAGGGACTAGCGGGAGAGTAGATACGCAGTATTTT
CDR3: CASSPGVAGTSGRVDTQYF

size: few
V: TRBV30
J: TRBJ1-1
D: -
DNA: TGTGCCTGGAGTGTGTTGGAAGAAGCTTTCTTT
CDR3: CAWSVLEEAFF

size: many
V: TRBV5-1
J: TRBJ2-1
D: -
DNA: TGCGCCAGCAGCTTGGTATTCGATGAGCAGTTCTTC
CDR3: CASSLVFDEQFF

size: many
V: TRBV21-1
J: TRBJ2-7
D: -
DNA: TGTGCCAGCGGCGCGCGAGAATTCCCGGCCTACGAGCAGTACTTC
CDR3: CASGAREFPAYEQYF

size: many
V: TRBV6-6
J: TRBJ1-1
D: -
DNA: TGTGCCAGCAAGGTTGGCACTGAAGCTTTCTTT
CDR3: CASKVGTEAFF

size: many
V: TRBV7-9
J: TRBJ2-5
D: -
DNA: TGTGCCAGCAGCTTAGCGGTTTTTAAAGAGACCCAGTACTTC
CDR3: CASSLAVFKETQYF

size: few
V: TRBV20-1
J: TRBJ2-6
D: -
DNA: TGCAGTGCTAGGCTGGGGCCCGTCCTGACTTTC
CDR3: CSARLGPVLTF

size: -
V: TRBV10-3
J: TRBJ2-6
D: -
DNA: TGTGCCACCAACCTCCAGGGCGGAGCTGGGGCCAACGTCCTGACTTTC
CDR3: CATNLQGGAGANVLTF

size: many
V: TRBV6-6
J: TRBJ2-7
D: -
DNA: TGTGCCAGCAGTCATCAACAGGGCTACGAGCAGTACTTC
CDR3: CASSHQQGYEQYF

size: few
V: TRBV3-1
J: TRBJ2-3
D: TRBD2
DNA: TGTGCCAGCAGCCAAACTAGCGTTCAGTATTTT
CDR3: CASSQTSVQYF

size: few
V: TRBV27
J: TRBJ2-5
D: TRBD2
DNA: TGTGCCAGCAGTTTCTCGTTCCCCTCCGGGAGGTATGAGACCCAGTACTTC
CDR3: CASSFSFPSGRYETQYF

size: many
V: TRBV20-1
J: TRBJ2-7
D: TRBD2
DNA: TGCAGTGCTAGGCCCGGGACTAACTCCTACGAGCAGTACTTC
CDR3: CSARPGTNSYEQYF